Shown below are 14 T cell receptor beta chains from a single sample sequenced in a study of blood T cells in healthy people across ages. Together with a sample-barcoded 5' primer, a J-beta primer mix was included in a second PCR lasting about 7 to 12 cycles. TCRdb redid the calling of the 5' RACE reads with MiXCR, one entry per CDR3 protein. The sample gives more than 650,000 distinct CDR3 sequences, about 20% of which show up once; about 22% is in the top ten. The sequenced material came from blood. These receptors were collected from a man in his 70s in good health.

J is TRBJ1-2 and V is TRBV3-1; D remains ambiguous. Per germline, CDR1 LGHDT and CDR2 YNNKEL (reference sequence). The CDR3 totals 12 residues. Trimming stripped 2 bases from V and 3 bases from J, with 4 bases between. The CDR3 DNA reads as TGTGCCAGCAGCCAATTAGACTATGGCTACACCTTC. It codes for CASSQLDYGYTF.

This clonotype occurred a few times. This chain joins TRBV20-1 and TRBJ2-5; D is ambiguous. This CDR3 is 11 amino acids long. Germline loops: CDR1 DFQATT, CDR2 SNEGSKA (reference sequence). The V end was cut by 5 bases, the J end by 7 bases, with 11 bases between. The CDR3 loop is CSARRLTTQYF. For the CDR3, the DNA is TGCAGTGCTCGGCGGTTGACGACCCAGTACTTC.

This chain links TRBV9 with TRBJ2-1; 7 nucleotides agree with TRBD2. The CDR3 has 16 residues. The germline V gene encodes CDR1 SGDLS and CDR2 YYNGEE. V was pared by 4 bases and J by 12 bases, with 19 bases of the junction left unmatched. The CDR3 nucleotides read TGTGCCAGCAGCTCCCTCGTGGGGGGGGGTGCGTCATGGCAGTTCTTC. Protein: CASSSLVGGGASWQFF.

The rearrangement uses TRBV20-1 and TRBJ2-1; 11 nucleotides match TRBD1. Trimming took 2 bases from V and 0 from J; bases not matched to a gene: 6. In germline, CDR1 is DFQATT, CDR2 SNEGSKA (reference sequence). The CDR3 spans 17 residues. CDR3 region: CSARISGTGGSYNEQFF. The DNA of the CDR3 is TGCAGTGCTAGAATATCCGGGACAGGGGGCTCCTACAATGAGCAGTTCTTC.

This clonotype showed up just a few times. V usage is TRBV28 and J usage is TRBJ2-7, with D tentatively TRBD1 (5 bases). The CDR3 sequence is 11 residues long. V was clipped by 9 bases and J by 3 bases, with 9 bases between them. The V gene's germline CDR1 is MDHEN and CDR2 SYDVKM. CDR3 DNA: TGTGCCAGTAGGGGCCACTACGAGCAGTACTTC. Its protein is CASRGHYEQYF.

There are a few counts of this clonotype. V and J are TRBV11-3 and TRBJ2-1, with D perhaps being TRBD1 or TRBD2 (5 bases each). The CDR3 totals 14 residues. From germline, CDR1 is SGHNT and CDR2 YENEEA. Trimming removed 4 bases at V and 3 bases at J, with 10 bases between. The CDR3 DNA reads TGTGCCAGCAGCTCGGGGACGATCTACAATGAGCAGTTCTTC. Translated: CASSSGTIYNEQFF. Full variable domain (rest looked up from reference TRBV11-3 and TRBJ2-1): EAGVVQSPRYKIIEKKQPVAFWCNPISGHNTLYWYLQNLGQGPELLIRYENEEAVDDSQLPKDRFSAERLKGVDSTLKIQPAELGDSAVYLCASSSGTIYNEQFFGPGTRLTVL.

This clonotype was detected a few times. The V and J genes are TRBV10-3 and TRBJ2-7; no clear D gene. Trimming shortened V by 2 bases and J by 2 bases, and 4 bases separated the two germline ends. Germline loops: CDR1 ENHRY, CDR2 SYGVKD. The CDR3 totals 12 residues. CDR3 region: CAISEMTYEQYF. CDR3 bases: TGTGCCATCAGTGAGATGACCTACGAGCAGTACTTC.

The rearrangement uses TRBV28 and TRBJ2-1, with TRBD2 identical over 7 bases. The J call may be faulty, since TRBJ2-7 better matches the DNA end. The germline gives CDR1 MDHEN, CDR2 SYDVKM. This CDR3 has 15 amino acids. The CDR3 nucleotides read TGTGCCAGCAGTAGCCAGGGACTACCCCCCTACGAGCAGTACTTC. Protein: CASSSQGLPPYEQYF.

This chain uses TRBV12-3 or TRBV12-4 with TRBJ2-1; 15 positions agree with TRBD2. The J call may be faulty, since TRBJ2-7 better matches the DNA end. This CDR3 is built from 15 residues. Here the CDR3 DNA reads TGTGCCAGCAGTTTCTCGGGACTAGCGGGGGGCCAGCAGTACTTC. Translated: CASSFSGLAGGQQYF.

This clonotype was picked up a small number of times. The gene calls are TRBV5-1 and TRBJ2-1, with 16 bases that match TRBD2. This CDR3 is 17 amino acids long. CDR1 is SGHRS, CDR2 YFSETQ, per germline. V was clipped by 3 bases and J by 3 bases; unmatched bases: 3. The CDR3 reads CASSSGLAGGLYNEQFF. CDR3 sequence (DNA): TGCGCCAGCAGCTCGGGACTAGCGGGAGGGCTCTACAATGAGCAGTTCTTC.

This clonotype has a handful of counts. The J gene is TRBJ2-3, the V gene TRBV5-5; 7 bases are shared with TRBD2. The CDR3 consists of 14 residues. V shed 2 bases and J 8 bases; nucleotides not matched to a gene: 8. CDR1 is SGHKS and CDR2 is YYEKEE in the germline V gene (reference sequence). The CDR3 nucleotides read TGTGCCAGCAGCTTAGGGACTACCGAGAGTACGCAGTATTTT. Translation: CASSLGTTESTQYF.

J is TRBJ2-3 and V is TRBV4-1, with TRBD2 identical over 8 bases. The CDR3 covers 16 residues. The junction had 4 bases not matched to a gene; V was cut back by 0 bases and J by 2 bases. Germline CDR1 is MGHRA and CDR2 is YSYEKL. This CDR3 reads CASSQEQRGHTDTQYF. CDR3 bases: TGCGCCAGCAGCCAAGAACAGCGGGGGCACACAGATACGCAGTATTTT.

Only a few counts were recorded for this clonotype. The rearrangement joins TRBV20-1 to TRBJ1-2, with 7 bases identical to TRBD1. The CDR3 runs 14 residues. Losses at the gene ends were 6 bases for V and 4 bases for J; bases not matched to a gene: 11. CDR1 is DFQATT and CDR2 is SNEGSKA in the germline V gene (reference sequence). The CDR3 DNA is TGCAGTGCCGTCCCAACAGGGGTTGGCTATGGCTACACCTTC. As protein: CSAVPTGVGYGYTF.

This clonotype was counted between two and nine times. The chain joins TRBV7-9 to TRBJ2-3; D is possibly TRBD2 (6 bases). The CDR3 totals 14 residues. The germline CDR1 and CDR2 sequences are SEHNR and FQNEAQ (reference sequence). V lost 6 bases and J 6 bases, leaving 16 bases between the germline ends. The CDR3 nucleotides read TGTGCCAGCAGTTTCGGGACTCCCGTCGATACGCAGTATTTT. Translation: CASSFGTPVDTQYF. Supplemented by reference TRBV7-9 and TRBJ2-3, the full variable domain reads DTGVSQNPRHKITKRGQNVTFRCDPISEHNRLYWYRQTLGQGPEFLTYFQNEAQLEKSRLLSDRFSAERPKGSFSTLEIQRTEQGDSAMYLCASSFGTPVDTQYFGPGTRLTVL.